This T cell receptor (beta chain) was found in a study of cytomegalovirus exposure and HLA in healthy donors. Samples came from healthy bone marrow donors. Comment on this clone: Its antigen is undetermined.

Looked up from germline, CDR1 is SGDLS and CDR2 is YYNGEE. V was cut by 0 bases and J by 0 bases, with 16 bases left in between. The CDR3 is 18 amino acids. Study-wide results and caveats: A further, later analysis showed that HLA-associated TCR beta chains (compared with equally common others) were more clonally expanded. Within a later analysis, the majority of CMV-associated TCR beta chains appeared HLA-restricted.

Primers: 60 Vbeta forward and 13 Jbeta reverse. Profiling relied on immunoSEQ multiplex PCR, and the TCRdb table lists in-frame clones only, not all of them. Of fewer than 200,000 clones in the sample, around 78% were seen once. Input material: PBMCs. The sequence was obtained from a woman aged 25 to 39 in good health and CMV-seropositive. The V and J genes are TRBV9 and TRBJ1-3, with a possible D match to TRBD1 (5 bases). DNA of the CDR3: TGTGCCAGCAGCGTAGACTCGAGACAGCTTTACTCTGGAAACACCATATATTTT. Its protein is CASSVDSRQLYSGNTIYF.